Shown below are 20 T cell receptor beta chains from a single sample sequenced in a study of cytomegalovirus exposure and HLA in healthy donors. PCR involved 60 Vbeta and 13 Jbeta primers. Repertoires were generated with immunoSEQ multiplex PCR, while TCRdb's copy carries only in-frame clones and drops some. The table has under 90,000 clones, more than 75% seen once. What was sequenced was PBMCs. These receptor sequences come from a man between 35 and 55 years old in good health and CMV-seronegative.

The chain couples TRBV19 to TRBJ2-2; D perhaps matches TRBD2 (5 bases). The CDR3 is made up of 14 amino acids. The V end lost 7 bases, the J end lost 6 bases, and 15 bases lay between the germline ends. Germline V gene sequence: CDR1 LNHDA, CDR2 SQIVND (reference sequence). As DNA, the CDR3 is TGTGCCAGTAAAGTCACCGGGCGGGCCGGGGAGCTGTTTTTT. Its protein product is CASKVTGRAGELFF.

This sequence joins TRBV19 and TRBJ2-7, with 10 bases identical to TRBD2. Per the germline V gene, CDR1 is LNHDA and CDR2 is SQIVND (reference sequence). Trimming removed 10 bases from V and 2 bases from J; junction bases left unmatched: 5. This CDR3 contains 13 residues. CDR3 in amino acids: CATRTSGTYEQYF. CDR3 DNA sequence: TGTGCCACCCGGACTAGCGGTACCTACGAGCAGTACTTC.

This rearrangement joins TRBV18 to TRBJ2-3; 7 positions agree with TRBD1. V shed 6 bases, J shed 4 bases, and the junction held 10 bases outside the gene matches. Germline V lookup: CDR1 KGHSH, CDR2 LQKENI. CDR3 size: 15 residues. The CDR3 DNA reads TGTGCCAGCTCGTACCGGGACAGTACACCAGATACGCAGTATTTT. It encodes CASSYRDSTPDTQYF.

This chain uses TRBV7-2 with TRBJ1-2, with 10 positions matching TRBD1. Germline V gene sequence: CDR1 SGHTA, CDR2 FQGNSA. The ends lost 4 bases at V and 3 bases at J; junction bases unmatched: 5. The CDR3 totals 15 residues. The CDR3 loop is CASSYRTGGDYGYTF. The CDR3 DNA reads TGTGCCAGCAGCTACCGGACAGGGGGTGACTATGGCTACACCTTC. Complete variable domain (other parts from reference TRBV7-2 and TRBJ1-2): GAGVSQSPSNKVTEKGKDVELRCDPISGHTALYWYRQSLGQGLEFLIYFQGNSAPDKSGLPSDRFSAERTGGSVSTLTIQRTQQEDSAVYLCASSYRTGGDYGYTFGSGTRLTVV.

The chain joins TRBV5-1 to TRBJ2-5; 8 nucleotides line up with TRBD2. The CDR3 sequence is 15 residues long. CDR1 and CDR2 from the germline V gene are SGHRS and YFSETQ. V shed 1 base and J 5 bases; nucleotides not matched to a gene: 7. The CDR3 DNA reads TGCGCCAGCAGCTTGACCGGGGGGGCCGGGGAGACCCAGTACTTC. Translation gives CASSLTGGAGETQYF.

CDR3 bases: TGTGCCAGCAGTCCCGGAGACAGGGCCTATGGCTACACCTTC. This sequence encodes CASSPGDRAYGYTF. The chain combines TRBV27 with TRBJ1-2; 7 bases are a match to TRBD1. This CDR3 region has 14 residues. Trimming removed 5 bases from V and 4 bases from J; junction bases left unmatched: 7. Germline assignment: CDR1 MNHEY and CDR2 SMNVEV (reference sequence).

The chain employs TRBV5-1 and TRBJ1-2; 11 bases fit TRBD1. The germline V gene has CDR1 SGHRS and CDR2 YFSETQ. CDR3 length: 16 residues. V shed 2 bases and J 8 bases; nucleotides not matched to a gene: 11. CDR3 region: CASSFGQGAKSGGYTF. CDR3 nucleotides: TGCGCCAGCAGCTTCGGACAGGGGGCGAAGAGTGGGGGCTACACCTTC. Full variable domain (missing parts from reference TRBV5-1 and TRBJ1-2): KAGVTQTPRYLIKTRGQQVTLSCSPISGHRSVSWYQQTPGQGLQFLFEYFSETQRNKGNFPGRFSGRQFSNSRSEMNVSTLELGDSALYLCASSFGQGAKSGGYTFGSGTRLTVV.

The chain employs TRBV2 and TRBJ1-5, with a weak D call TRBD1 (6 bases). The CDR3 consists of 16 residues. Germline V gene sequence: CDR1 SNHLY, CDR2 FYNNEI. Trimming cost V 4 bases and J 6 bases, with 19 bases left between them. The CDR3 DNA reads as TGTGCCAGCAGTGTTTTCGCCAGGGGTTTCGCTCAGCCCCAGCATTTT. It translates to CASSVFARGFAQPQHF.

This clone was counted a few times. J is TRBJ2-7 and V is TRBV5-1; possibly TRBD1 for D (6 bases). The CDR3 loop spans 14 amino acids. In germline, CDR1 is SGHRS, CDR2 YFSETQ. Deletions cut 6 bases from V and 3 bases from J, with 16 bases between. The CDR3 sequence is CASTRTGTNYEQYF. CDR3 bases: TGCGCCAGCACGCGAACCGGGACAAACTACGAGCAGTACTTC. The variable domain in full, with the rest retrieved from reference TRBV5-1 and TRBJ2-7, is KAGVTQTPRYLIKTRGQQVTLSCSPISGHRSVSWYQQTPGQGLQFLFEYFSETQRNKGNFPGRFSGRQFSNSRSEMNVSTLELGDSALYLCASTRTGTNYEQYFGPGTRLTVT.

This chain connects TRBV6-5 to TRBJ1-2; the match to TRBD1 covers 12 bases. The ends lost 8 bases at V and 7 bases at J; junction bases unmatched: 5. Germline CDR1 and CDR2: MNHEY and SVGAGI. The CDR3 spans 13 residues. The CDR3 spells CASRQGQGAGYTF. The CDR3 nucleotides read TGTGCCAGCCGACAGGGACAGGGGGCTGGCTACACCTTC.

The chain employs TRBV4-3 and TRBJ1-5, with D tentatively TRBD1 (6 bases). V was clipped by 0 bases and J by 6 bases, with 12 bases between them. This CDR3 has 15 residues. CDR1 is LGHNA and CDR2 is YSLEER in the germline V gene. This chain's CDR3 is CASSQDQIRGQPQHF. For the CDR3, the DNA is TGCGCCAGCAGCCAAGATCAAATCAGGGGTCAGCCCCAGCATTTT.

CDR3 sequence: CAWSVQGYTEAFF. The CDR3 DNA follows: TGTGCCTGGAGTGTACAGGGATACACTGAAGCTTTCTTT. J is TRBJ1-1 and V is TRBV30; tentatively, D is TRBD1 (6 bases). Between the trimmed V and J ends, which lost 0 bases and 3 bases, there was a span of 8 bases. In germline, CDR1 is GTSNPN, CDR2 SVGIG (reference sequence). This CDR3 region has 13 residues.

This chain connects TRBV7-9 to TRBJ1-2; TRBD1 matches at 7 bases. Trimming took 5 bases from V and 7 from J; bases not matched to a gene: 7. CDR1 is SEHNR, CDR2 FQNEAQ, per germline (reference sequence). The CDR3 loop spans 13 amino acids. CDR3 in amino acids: CASSSDRVGGYTF. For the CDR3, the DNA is TGTGCCAGCAGCAGCGACAGGGTGGGTGGCTACACCTTC. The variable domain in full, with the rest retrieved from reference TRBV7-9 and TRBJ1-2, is DTGVSQNPRHKITKRGQNVTFRCDPISEHNRLYWYRQTLGQGPEFLTYFQNEAQLEKSRLLSDRFSAERPKGSFSTLEIQRTEQGDSAMYLCASSSDRVGGYTFGSGTRLTVV.

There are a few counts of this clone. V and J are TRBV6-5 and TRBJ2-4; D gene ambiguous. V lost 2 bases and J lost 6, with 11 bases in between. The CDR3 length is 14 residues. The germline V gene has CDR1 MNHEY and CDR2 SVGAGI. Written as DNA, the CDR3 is TGTGCCAGCAGTTACACACCTGGTCCAAACATTCAGTACTTC. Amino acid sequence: CASSYTPGPNIQYF.

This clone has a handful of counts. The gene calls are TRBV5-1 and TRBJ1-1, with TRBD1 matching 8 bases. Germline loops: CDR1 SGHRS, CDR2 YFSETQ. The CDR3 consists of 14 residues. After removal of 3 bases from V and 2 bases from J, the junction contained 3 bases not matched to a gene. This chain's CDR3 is CASSSGQANTEAFF. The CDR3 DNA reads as TGCGCCAGCAGCTCGGGACAGGCAAACACTGAAGCTTTCTTT. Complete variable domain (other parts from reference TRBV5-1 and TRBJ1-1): KAGVTQTPRYLIKTRGQQVTLSCSPISGHRSVSWYQQTPGQGLQFLFEYFSETQRNKGNFPGRFSGRQFSNSRSEMNVSTLELGDSALYLCASSSGQANTEAFFGQGTRLTVV.

Here the CDR3 reads CASSPREKETQYF. The CDR3 DNA follows: TGTGCCAGCAGCCCTAGGGAGAAAGAGACCCAGTACTTC. J is TRBJ2-5 and V is TRBV9; a weak D match, TRBD2 (5 bases). Trimming shortened V by 4 bases and J by 3 bases, and 10 bases separated the two germline ends. The CDR3 runs to 13 residues. Germline V gene lookup returns CDR1 SGDLS and CDR2 YYNGEE.

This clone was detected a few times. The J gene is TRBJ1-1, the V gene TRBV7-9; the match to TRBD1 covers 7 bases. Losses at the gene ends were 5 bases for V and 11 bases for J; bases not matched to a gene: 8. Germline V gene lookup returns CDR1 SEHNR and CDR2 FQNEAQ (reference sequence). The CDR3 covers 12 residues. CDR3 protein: CASSQGGLGAFF. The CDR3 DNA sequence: TGTGCCAGCAGCCAAGGGGGCTTAGGTGCTTTCTTT.

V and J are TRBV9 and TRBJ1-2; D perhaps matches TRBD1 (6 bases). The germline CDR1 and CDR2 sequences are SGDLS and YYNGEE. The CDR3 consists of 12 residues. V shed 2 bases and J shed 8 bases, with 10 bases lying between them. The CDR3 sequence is CASSVADRGYTF. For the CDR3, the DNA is TGTGCCAGCAGCGTTGCCGACAGGGGCTACACCTTC.

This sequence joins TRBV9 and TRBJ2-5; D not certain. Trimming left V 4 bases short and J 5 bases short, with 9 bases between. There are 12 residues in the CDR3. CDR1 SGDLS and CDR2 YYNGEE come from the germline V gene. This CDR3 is CASSSESETQYF. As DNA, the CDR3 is TGTGCCAGCAGCTCGGAGTCGGAGACCCAGTACTTC.

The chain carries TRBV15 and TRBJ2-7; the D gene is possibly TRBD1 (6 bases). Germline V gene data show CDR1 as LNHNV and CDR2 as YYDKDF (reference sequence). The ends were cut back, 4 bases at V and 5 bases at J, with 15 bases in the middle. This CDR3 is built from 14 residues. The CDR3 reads CATSIGTRAHEQYF. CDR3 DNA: TGTGCCACCAGCATAGGGACAAGGGCTCACGAGCAGTACTTC.